This passage covers 4 T cell receptor beta chains from one sample sequenced in a study of Ad26.COV2.S vaccination and SARS-CoV-2 variants. The protocol was immunoSEQ multiplex PCR, while the TCRdb copy is restricted to in-frame clones and leaves out a portion. The sample carries around 400,000 clones, 75% to 95% recorded once. Indicated treatment: some 20 received Ad26.COV2.S at low or high dose, single or two shots; 5 received placebo; per-sample allocation not given. Samples were taken on day 63 after the first vaccine or placebo injection. The material sequenced was peripheral blood, taken in a trial of Ad26.COV2.S vaccine versus placebo. The source is a person between 18 and 60 years old who received the Ad26.COV2.S COVID-19 vaccine or a placebo.

The V gene is TRBV5-1, the J gene TRBJ1-1, with 11 nucleotides matching TRBD1. In germline, CDR1 is SGHRS, CDR2 YFSETQ. V lost 4 bases and J lost 4; bases outside the gene matches: 6. CDR3 length: 15 amino acids. The CDR3 DNA follows: TGCGCCAGCAGCCCCGGACAGGGGGCTTTCACTGAAGCTTTCTTT. This codes for CASSPGQGAFTEAFF.

The chain couples TRBV28 to TRBJ2-2, with 11 bases that match TRBD1. J lost 4 bases, V lost 7 bases, and 5 bases had no gene match. CDR1 is MDHEN, CDR2 SYDVKM, per germline. There are 15 residues in the CDR3. CDR3 sequence: CASTGTGGATGELFF. In DNA form, the CDR3 reads TGTGCCAGCACCGGGACAGGGGGTGCCACCGGGGAGCTGTTTTTT.

CDR3 loop: CASSLGGAPNYEQYF. The CDR3, as DNA: TGTGCCAGCAGCTTGGGGGGGGCTCCGAACTACGAGCAGTACTTC. The rearrangement uses TRBV5-4 and TRBJ2-7, with D perhaps given as TRBD1 or TRBD2 (6 bases each). Germline assignment: CDR1 SGHNT and CDR2 YYREEE (reference sequence). V was pared by 0 bases and J by 3 bases, with 13 bases between. The CDR3 contains 15 residues.

The chain combines TRBV10-3 with TRBJ2-5, with 9 bases fitting TRBD1. V trimming: 0 bases; J trimming: 5 bases; junction bases outside the gene matches: 4. The CDR3 extends over 15 amino acids. The V gene's germline CDR1 is ENHRY and CDR2 SYGVKD. CDR3 sequence reads: CAISESDRGEETQYF. DNA of the CDR3: TGTGCCATCAGTGAGTCAGACAGGGGGGAGGAGACCCAGTACTTC.